These T cell receptor beta chains were read from a single sample in a study of cytomegalovirus exposure and HLA in healthy donors. The method was immunoSEQ multiplex PCR; TCRdb's version includes in-frame clones alone and lacks a portion of them. The repertoire holds about 110,000 clones, with roughly 87% as singletons. The sample comprised PBMCs. Receptors originate from a woman between 18 and 30 years old in good health and CMV-seronegative. Both conserved end residues are part of each CDR3. Fields, in order: D gene, clone size, J gene, V gene, CDR3 protein, CDR3 DNA. D genes are given only for firm matches. Some rows mark clone size as missing; the rest say once, few, many or name a class of expanded clone.

D gene: TRBD2
clone size: .
J gene: TRBJ2-2
V gene: TRBV12-5
CDR3 protein: CASALGVAGTSWVTGELFF
CDR3 DNA: TGTGCTAGTGCCCTGGGGGTGGCCGGGACTAGTTGGGTAACCGGGGAGCTGTTTTTT

D gene: .
clone size: .
J gene: TRBJ1-1
V gene: TRBV29-1
CDR3 protein: CSVAGAGTEAFF
CDR3 DNA: TGCAGCGTTGCCGGGGCGGGAACTGAAGCTTTCTTT

D gene: .
clone size: .
J gene: TRBJ1-2
V gene: TRBV18
CDR3 protein: CASSPTSRPYGYTF
CDR3 DNA: TGTGCCAGCTCACCCACGAGCAGGCCCTATGGCTACACCTTC

D gene: .
clone size: .
J gene: TRBJ2-1
V gene: TRBV5-1
CDR3 protein: CASSLELPSNEQFF
CDR3 DNA: TGCGCCAGCAGCTTGGAGCTACCTAGCAATGAGCAGTTCTTC

D gene: TRBD1
clone size: .
J gene: TRBJ1-1
V gene: TRBV5-1
CDR3 protein: CASSFGAPGQGGANTEAFF
CDR3 DNA: TGCGCCAGCAGCTTCGGGGCCCCGGGACAGGGAGGAGCGAACACTGAAGCTTTCTTT

D gene: TRBD2
clone size: .
J gene: TRBJ2-7
V gene: TRBV5-4
CDR3 protein: CASSPTSGGAHEQYF
CDR3 DNA: TGTGCCAGCAGCCCGACTAGCGGGGGGGCCCACGAGCAGTACTTC

D gene: .
clone size: .
J gene: TRBJ1-2
V gene: TRBV6-5
CDR3 protein: CASSPRPTDRGYTF
CDR3 DNA: TGTGCCAGCAGCCCCCGCCCGACAGATAGGGGCTACACCTTC

D gene: .
clone size: .
J gene: TRBJ2-5
V gene: TRBV5-1
CDR3 protein: CASSFDRSSQETQYF
CDR3 DNA: TGCGCCAGCAGCTTCGACAGGAGCAGCCAAGAGACCCAGTACTTC

D gene: .
clone size: .
J gene: TRBJ2-7
V gene: TRBV18
CDR3 protein: CASSPTGGSYEQYF
CDR3 DNA: TGTGCCAGCTCACCGACAGGAGGCTCCTACGAGCAGTACTTC

D gene: .
clone size: .
J gene: TRBJ1-2
V gene: TRBV5-6
CDR3 protein: CASRNTIQFGYTF
CDR3 DNA: TGTGCCAGCAGAAACACGATACAATTTGGCTACACCTTC

D gene: .
clone size: .
J gene: TRBJ1-6
V gene: TRBV28
CDR3 protein: CASSPHRVRNSPLHF
CDR3 DNA: TGTGCCAGCAGTCCCCACAGGGTCCGGAATTCACCCCTCCACTTT

D gene: TRBD2
clone size: .
J gene: TRBJ2-5
V gene: TRBV5-1
CDR3 protein: CATRGEETQYF
CDR3 DNA: TGCGCCACTCGGGGGGAAGAGACCCAGTACTTC

D gene: TRBD1
clone size: .
J gene: TRBJ1-4
V gene: TRBV30
CDR3 protein: CAWSAQTGVGRKLFF
CDR3 DNA: TGTGCCTGGAGTGCCCAAACAGGGGTCGGGAGAAAACTGTTTTTT

D gene: TRBD1
clone size: .
J gene: TRBJ1-2
V gene: TRBV7-9
CDR3 protein: CASRPRGARGYTF
CDR3 DNA: TGTGCCAGCAGACCCAGGGGGGCGCGCGGCTACACCTTC

D gene: TRBD1
clone size: .
J gene: TRBJ2-1
V gene: TRBV19
CDR3 protein: CASSWLTGAVSSYNEQFF
CDR3 DNA: TGTGCCAGTAGTTGGTTGACAGGGGCCGTATCGTCCTACAATGAGCAGTTCTTC

D gene: .
clone size: .
J gene: TRBJ1-5
V gene: TRBV7-9
CDR3 protein: CASSPGDPFF
CDR3 DNA: TGTGCCAGCAGCCCCGGAGACCCCTTTTTT

D gene: TRBD2
clone size: .
J gene: TRBJ2-7
V gene: TRBV4-2
CDR3 protein: CASSPGLAGGPRPYEQYF
CDR3 DNA: TGTGCCAGCAGCCCAGGACTAGCGGGAGGGCCTCGTCCCTACGAGCAGTACTTC

D gene: TRBD1
clone size: few
J gene: TRBJ2-7
V gene: TRBV7-3
CDR3 protein: CASSLGTGQSYEQYF
CDR3 DNA: TGTGCCAGCAGCTTAGGGACAGGTCAATCCTACGAGCAGTACTTC

D gene: TRBD1
clone size: .
J gene: TRBJ1-5
V gene: TRBV5-8
CDR3 protein: CASSLGGQAGNQPQHF
CDR3 DNA: TGTGCCAGCAGCTTGGGGGGACAGGCGGGCAATCAGCCCCAGCATTTT

D gene: TRBD1
clone size: few
J gene: TRBJ1-4
V gene: TRBV19
CDR3 protein: CASSRQTGTGSEKLFF
CDR3 DNA: TGTGCCAGTAGTAGACAGACCGGGACAGGTTCCGAAAAACTGTTTTTT

D gene: .
clone size: .
J gene: TRBJ2-7
V gene: TRBV6-6
CDR3 protein: CASSYSSEQYF
CDR3 DNA: TGTGCCAGCAGTTACTCGAGCGAGCAGTACTTC

D gene: TRBD1
clone size: .
J gene: TRBJ1-1
V gene: TRBV6-5
CDR3 protein: CASSYSWTGDVEAFF
CDR3 DNA: TGTGCCAGCAGTTACTCGTGGACAGGGGACGTTGAAGCTTTCTTT

D gene: TRBD1
clone size: .
J gene: TRBJ1-4
V gene: TRBV18
CDR3 protein: CASSPPGQGGEKLFF
CDR3 DNA: TGTGCCAGCTCACCCCCGGGACAGGGAGGTGAAAAACTGTTTTTT

D gene: .
clone size: .
J gene: TRBJ1-5
V gene: TRBV4-1
CDR3 protein: CASSQGLGEGSLGAQHF
CDR3 DNA: TGCGCCAGCAGCCAAGGCCTTGGGGAGGGGTCTCTAGGGGCCCAGCATTTT

D gene: .
clone size: .
J gene: TRBJ2-5
V gene: TRBV27
CDR3 protein: CASSLTGVQETQYF
CDR3 DNA: TGTGCCAGCAGTTTAACGGGGGTCCAAGAGACCCAGTACTTC

D gene: .
clone size: .
J gene: TRBJ2-7
V gene: TRBV6-1
CDR3 protein: CASSPLPGQTYEQYF
CDR3 DNA: TGTGCCAGCAGCCCCTTACCCGGACAGACCTACGAGCAGTACTTC

D gene: .
clone size: .
J gene: TRBJ2-2
V gene: TRBV6-5
CDR3 protein: CASSSSHANTGELFF
CDR3 DNA: TGTGCCAGCAGTTCTAGCCATGCGAACACCGGGGAGCTGTTTTTT

D gene: TRBD2
clone size: .
J gene: TRBJ2-1
V gene: TRBV5-1
CDR3 protein: CASSFGLAGAIEQFF
CDR3 DNA: TGCGCCAGCAGCTTCGGACTAGCGGGAGCTATTGAGCAGTTCTTC

D gene: .
clone size: .
J gene: TRBJ2-1
V gene: TRBV7-2
CDR3 protein: CASSLSSQGFYNEQFF
CDR3 DNA: TGTGCCAGCAGCTTAAGTAGCCAGGGTTTCTACAATGAGCAGTTCTTC

D gene: .
clone size: .
J gene: TRBJ1-4
V gene: TRBV6-1
CDR3 protein: CASNGQLNEKLFF
CDR3 DNA: TGTGCCAGCAATGGACAGTTAAATGAAAAACTGTTTTTT

D gene: .
clone size: .
J gene: TRBJ1-4
V gene: TRBV27
CDR3 protein: CASSFGGRNEKLFF
CDR3 DNA: TGTGCCAGCAGTTTCGGGGGTCGTAATGAAAAACTGTTTTTT

D gene: .
clone size: .
J gene: TRBJ2-3
V gene: TRBV27
CDR3 protein: CATRAGDTQYF
CDR3 DNA: TGTGCCACCAGGGCGGGCGATACGCAGTATTTT

D gene: TRBD1
clone size: .
J gene: TRBJ1-1
V gene: TRBV5-1
CDR3 protein: CASSNTGGTEAFF
CDR3 DNA: TGCGCCAGCAGTAACACAGGGGGGACTGAAGCTTTCTTT

D gene: .
clone size: few
J gene: TRBJ1-5
V gene: TRBV25-1
CDR3 protein: CASSVAGHNQPQHF
CDR3 DNA: TGTGCCAGCAGTGTGGCAGGGCATAATCAGCCCCAGCATTTT

D gene: .
clone size: few
J gene: TRBJ1-1
V gene: TRBV2
CDR3 protein: CASSDHRTAEAFF
CDR3 DNA: TGTGCCAGCAGTGATCATCGGACAGCCGAAGCTTTCTTT

D gene: TRBD1
clone size: .
J gene: TRBJ2-7
V gene: TRBV9
CDR3 protein: CASSVGAQGAGEQYF
CDR3 DNA: TGTGCCAGCAGCGTAGGGGCACAGGGGGCGGGGGAGCAGTACTTC

D gene: .
clone size: once
J gene: TRBJ1-1
V gene: TRBV12-5
CDR3 protein: CASGPGTPYHNTEAFF
CDR3 DNA: TGTGCTAGTGGCCCCGGGACACCTTATCATAACACTGAAGCTTTCTTT

D gene: TRBD2
clone size: .
J gene: TRBJ2-7
V gene: TRBV15
CDR3 protein: CATSRAGGEQYF
CDR3 DNA: TGTGCCACCAGCAGAGCGGGAGGCGAGCAGTACTTC

D gene: TRBD1
clone size: .
J gene: TRBJ1-1
V gene: TRBV4-2
CDR3 protein: CASSPGTDSMNTEAFF
CDR3 DNA: TGTGCCAGCAGCCCTGGGACAGATAGTATGAACACTGAAGCTTTCTTT

D gene: TRBD1
clone size: .
J gene: TRBJ1-5
V gene: TRBV19
CDR3 protein: CASSILGQVPQPQHF
CDR3 DNA: TGTGCCAGTAGTATCCTGGGACAGGTTCCTCAGCCCCAGCATTTT

D gene: TRBD2
clone size: .
J gene: TRBJ2-5
V gene: TRBV19
CDR3 protein: CASTRSGGTQETQYF
CDR3 DNA: TGTGCCAGTACGAGGAGCGGGGGGACACAAGAGACCCAGTACTTC

D gene: .
clone size: .
J gene: TRBJ2-7
V gene: TRBV1
CDR3 protein: CTSSQDGNSSYEQYF
CDR3 DNA: TGCACCAGCAGCCAAGATGGCAACAGTTCCTACGAGCAGTACTTC

D gene: .
clone size: .
J gene: TRBJ2-1
V gene: TRBV5-1
CDR3 protein: CASSFGLRESEQFF
CDR3 DNA: TGCGCCAGCAGCTTCGGACTCAGAGAAAGTGAGCAGTTCTTC

D gene: .
clone size: once
J gene: TRBJ1-2
V gene: TRBV29-1
CDR3 protein: CSVANQGRRVNGYTF
CDR3 DNA: TGCAGCGTCGCGAATCAGGGGAGAAGAGTCAATGGCTACACCTTC

D gene: .
clone size: .
J gene: TRBJ2-4
V gene: TRBV5-6
CDR3 protein: CASSLAGDLAKNIQYF
CDR3 DNA: TGTGCCAGCAGCTTGGCCGGGGATCTAGCCAAAAACATTCAGTACTTC

D gene: TRBD1
clone size: .
J gene: TRBJ2-7
V gene: TRBV5-1
CDR3 protein: CASAGDRVYEQYF
CDR3 DNA: TGCGCCAGCGCTGGGGACAGGGTCTACGAGCAGTACTTC